Below, one TCR beta chain is given with its context. At one end the junction does not follow the germline gene, possibly because of a read error. This record belongs to a study of blood T cells in healthy people across ages. The CDR3 loop spans 14 amino acids. Germline V gene data show CDR1 as MNHEY and CDR2 as SMNVEV (reference sequence). With a J-beta primer mix and a sample-barcoded 5' primer, a second PCR ran 7 to 11 cycles. From the 5' RACE reads, TCRdb called clonotypes with MiXCR, one entry per CDR3 protein. The repertoire consists of about 970,000 distinct CDR3 sequences, with roughly 50% occurring once and the leading ten covering roughly 23%.

The receptor's source is a woman aged 60-75 years in good health. Input material: blood. The rearrangement uses TRBV27 and TRBJ2-5, with 8 bases that match TRBD1. The chain's CDR3 is CASSRGQGREAQYF. CDR3 in DNA: TGTGCCAGCAGTCGAGGACAGGGAAGAGAGGCCCAGTACTTC.